The rows below give T cell receptor beta chains drawn from one sample of a study of blood T cell repertoires in COVID-19. TCRdb's copy holds only in-frame clones and misses some; the assay was immunoSEQ multiplex PCR. The table records about 310,000 clones, around 91% of them present only once. The source material was PBMCs or T cells enriched from blood (not recorded which). The receptors derive from a woman aged 18-29 years with acute COVID-19. CDR3s include the opening cysteine and the closing phenylalanine or tryptophan. D genes are given only for firm matches. Not every row has a clone size; where given, it reads once, few, many or a size class.

CDR3 DNA: TGTGCCAGCAGTTTAGGGGGGACAGATTACAATGAGCAGTTCTTC; CDR3 protein: CASSLGGTDYNEQFF; D gene: NA; V gene: TRBV28; J gene: TRBJ2-1; clone size: once
CDR3 DNA: TGTGCCAGCAGAACTGCAGGGGGCTCCTATAATTCACCCCTCCACTTT; CDR3 protein: CASRTAGGSYNSPLHF; D gene: TRBD1; V gene: TRBV28; J gene: TRBJ1-6; clone size: NA
CDR3 DNA: TGTGCCAGCACCGGCCGAATGGGCAGGCTGAATGAAAAACTGTTTTTT; CDR3 protein: CASTGRMGRLNEKLFF; D gene: NA; V gene: TRBV28; J gene: TRBJ1-4; clone size: NA
CDR3 DNA: TGCAGCGTTGAAGGCATAGGGGTGACTGAAGCTTTCTTT; CDR3 protein: CSVEGIGVTEAFF; D gene: NA; V gene: TRBV29-1; J gene: TRBJ1-1; clone size: NA
CDR3 DNA: TGTGCCAGCAGGAACGGACAGGGAAGCAATCAGCCCCAGCATTTT; CDR3 protein: CASRNGQGSNQPQHF; D gene: TRBD1; V gene: TRBV2; J gene: TRBJ1-5; clone size: NA
CDR3 DNA: TGTGCCAGCAGCCGTCTTAGCGGGAGGGCGGGGGGAGAGACCCAGTACTTC; CDR3 protein: CASSRLSGRAGGETQYF; D gene: TRBD2; V gene: TRBV9; J gene: TRBJ2-5; clone size: NA
CDR3 DNA: TGTGCCAGCAGCTCCCTGACCCGTAGTTCGGGTGGCTACACCTTC; CDR3 protein: CASSSLTRSSGGYTF; D gene: NA; V gene: TRBV7-9; J gene: TRBJ1-2; clone size: NA
CDR3 DNA: TGCAGTGCGAGTGCGACAGGGGTGGTAGCAGATACGCAGTATTTT; CDR3 protein: CSASATGVVADTQYF; D gene: TRBD1; V gene: TRBV20-1; J gene: TRBJ2-3; clone size: NA
CDR3 DNA: TGTGCCAGCAGTTCAGGGGGCGAGACCCCTGAAGCTTTCTTT; CDR3 protein: CASSSGGETPEAFF; D gene: TRBD1; V gene: TRBV27; J gene: TRBJ1-1; clone size: NA
CDR3 DNA: TGTGCCAGTAGTATCGGGAGCCCCCAGACGAGGGCTTTCTTT; CDR3 protein: CASSIGSPQTRAFF; D gene: NA; V gene: TRBV19; J gene: TRBJ1-1; clone size: NA
CDR3 DNA: TGTGCCAGCAGCCAAGACTACTTAGCGGGAGCTCGTGCGGGTGAGCAGTTCTTC; CDR3 protein: CASSQDYLAGARAGEQFF; D gene: TRBD2; V gene: TRBV3-1/TRBV3-2; J gene: TRBJ2-1; clone size: NA
CDR3 DNA: TGTGCCAGCAGCTTGAATGGCAGGGGGGTCTACGAGCAGTACTTC; CDR3 protein: CASSLNGRGVYEQYF; D gene: NA; V gene: TRBV5-6; J gene: TRBJ2-7; clone size: NA
CDR3 DNA: TGTGCCAGCAGTTATGTTTCGGTAACTGGGGCCAACGTCCTGACTTTC; CDR3 protein: CASSYVSVTGANVLTF; D gene: NA; V gene: TRBV6-5; J gene: TRBJ2-6; clone size: few
CDR3 DNA: TGTGCCAGCAGCCTCGTGAGCGGCTCCTACAATGAGCAGTTCTTC; CDR3 protein: CASSLVSGSYNEQFF; D gene: NA; V gene: TRBV7-2; J gene: TRBJ2-1; clone size: NA
CDR3 DNA: TGCAGTGCTAGTATGACAGGGACTGGAAACACCATATATTTT; CDR3 protein: CSASMTGTGNTIYF; D gene: TRBD1; V gene: TRBV20-1; J gene: TRBJ1-3; clone size: NA
CDR3 DNA: TGTGCCAGCATCCGAGGAGAAACTGAAGCTTTCTTT; CDR3 protein: CASIRGETEAFF; D gene: NA; V gene: TRBV12-3/TRBV12-4; J gene: TRBJ1-1; clone size: NA
CDR3 DNA: TGTGCCAGCGGGACTTACGAGCAGTACTTC; CDR3 protein: CASGTYEQYF; D gene: NA; V gene: TRBV28; J gene: TRBJ2-7; clone size: NA
CDR3 DNA: TGCGCCAGCAGCTTCCGGGAGCCTGGGGAGACCCAGTACTTC; CDR3 protein: CASSFREPGETQYF; D gene: NA; V gene: TRBV5-1; J gene: TRBJ2-5; clone size: NA
CDR3 DNA: TGTGCCAGCAGCTTAGGGACTGGAACCTACGAGCAGTACTTC; CDR3 protein: CASSLGTGTYEQYF; D gene: NA; V gene: TRBV7-8; J gene: TRBJ2-7; clone size: NA
CDR3 DNA: TGTGCCAGCAGAACAAAACAGGGTACGCAGTATTTT; CDR3 protein: CASRTKQGTQYF; D gene: NA; V gene: TRBV28; J gene: TRBJ2-3; clone size: NA
CDR3 DNA: TGCAGTGCTAGTGCGGGCGGGGGTAACTATGGCTACACCTTC; CDR3 protein: CSASAGGGNYGYTF; D gene: NA; V gene: TRBV20-1; J gene: TRBJ1-2; clone size: NA
CDR3 DNA: TGTGCCAGCAGCCCGAGGGACAGGGGTTCGTCGAACACTGAAGCTTTCTTT; CDR3 protein: CASSPRDRGSSNTEAFF; D gene: TRBD1; V gene: TRBV7-9; J gene: TRBJ1-1; clone size: NA
CDR3 DNA: TGTGCCAGCAGTTCCCGACTAGATCAGGACGAGCAGTACTTC; CDR3 protein: CASSSRLDQDEQYF; D gene: NA; V gene: TRBV27; J gene: TRBJ2-7; clone size: NA
CDR3 DNA: TGTGCCACCAGTGATGGGCGGGGCTACGAGCAGTACTTC; CDR3 protein: CATSDGRGYEQYF; D gene: NA; V gene: TRBV24-1; J gene: TRBJ2-7; clone size: NA
CDR3 DNA: TGTGCCAGCAGCTTTCGTGCGTCAGGACAGGGGTCTATCTATGGCTACACCTTC; CDR3 protein: CASSFRASGQGSIYGYTF; D gene: TRBD1; V gene: TRBV11-2; J gene: TRBJ1-2; clone size: NA
CDR3 DNA: TGCGCCAGCAGCGCGGGGTCTAGCACAGATACGCAGTATTTT; CDR3 protein: CASSAGSSTDTQYF; D gene: NA; V gene: TRBV5-1; J gene: TRBJ2-3; clone size: NA
CDR3 DNA: TGTGCCACCAGTGATTTGGACAGCTACAATGAGCAGTTCTTC; CDR3 protein: CATSDLDSYNEQFF; D gene: NA; V gene: TRBV24-1; J gene: TRBJ2-1; clone size: NA
CDR3 DNA: TGTGCCAGCAGTCCGCGCGCAGGGGGCGCATTGGGATTGGGCTACACCTTC; CDR3 protein: CASSPRAGGALGLGYTF; D gene: TRBD1; V gene: TRBV28; J gene: TRBJ1-2; clone size: NA
CDR3 DNA: TGTGCCAGTAGACCAGACGGAGCTAATGAAAAACTGTTTTTT; CDR3 protein: CASRPDGANEKLFF; D gene: NA; V gene: TRBV19; J gene: TRBJ1-4; clone size: NA
CDR3 DNA: TGTGCCAGCAGTTTCGCCCTACAGGGGGGTGAGCAGTACTTC; CDR3 protein: CASSFALQGGEQYF; D gene: TRBD1; V gene: TRBV28; J gene: TRBJ2-7; clone size: NA
CDR3 DNA: TGTGCCAGTAGTATCGGACACGGCGGGGAAGGATACACCTTC; CDR3 protein: CASSIGHGGEGYTF; D gene: NA; V gene: TRBV19; J gene: TRBJ1-2; clone size: NA